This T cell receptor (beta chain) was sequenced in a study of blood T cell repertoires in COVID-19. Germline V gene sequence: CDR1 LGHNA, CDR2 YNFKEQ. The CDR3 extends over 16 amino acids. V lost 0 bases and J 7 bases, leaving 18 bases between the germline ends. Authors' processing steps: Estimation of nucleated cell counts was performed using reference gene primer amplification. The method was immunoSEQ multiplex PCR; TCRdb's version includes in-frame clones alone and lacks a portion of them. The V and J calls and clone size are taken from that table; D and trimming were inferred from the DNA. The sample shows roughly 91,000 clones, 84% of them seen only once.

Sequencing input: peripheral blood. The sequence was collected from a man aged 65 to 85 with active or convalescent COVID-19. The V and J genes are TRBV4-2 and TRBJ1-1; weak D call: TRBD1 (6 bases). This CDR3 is CASSQEGSGDAREAFF. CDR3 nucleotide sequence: TGTGCCAGCAGCCAAGAGGGGTCAGGGGACGCTCGTGAAGCTTTCTTT.